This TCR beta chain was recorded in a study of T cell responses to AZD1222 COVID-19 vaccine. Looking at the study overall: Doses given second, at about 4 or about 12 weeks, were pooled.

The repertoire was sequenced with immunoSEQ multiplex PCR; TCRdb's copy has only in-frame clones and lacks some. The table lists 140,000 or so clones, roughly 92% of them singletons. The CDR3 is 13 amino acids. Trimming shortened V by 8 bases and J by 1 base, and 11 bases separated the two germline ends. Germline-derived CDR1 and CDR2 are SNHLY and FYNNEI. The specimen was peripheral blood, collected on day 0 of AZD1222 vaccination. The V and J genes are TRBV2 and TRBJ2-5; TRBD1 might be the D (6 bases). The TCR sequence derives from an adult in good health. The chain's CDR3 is CASSRDTQETQYF. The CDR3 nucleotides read TGTGCCAGCTCCCGGGACACCCAAGAGACCCAGTACTTC.